A single sample gave rise to the 23 T cell receptor beta chains below, sequenced in a study of blood T cell repertoires in COVID-19 (TCRdb year 2020). Library preparation was by the immunoSEQ multiplex PCR assay. As stored in TCRdb, this immuneACCESS dataset retains in-frame rearrangements with V and J assigned. A fraction of the clones does not appear; measured against another copy, unresolved V genes explain less than half of the discrepancy, and the remainder lacks a known reason. Present in this sample are 87,000 or so clones, approximately 83% of which were seen just once. About 2% of the sample is taken by the ten largest. Sequencing input: peripheral blood. The receptors stem from a woman in her sixties or seventies with acute or convalescent COVID-19.

The chain links TRBV12-3 or TRBV12-4 to TRBJ1-4; D remains ambiguous. The CDR3 has 13 residues. V gave up 1 base and J gave up 7 bases, with 7 bases separating them. The CDR3 nucleotides read TGTGCCAGCAGTTTAGATCGCGGTGAAAAACTGTTTTTT. This encodes CASSLDRGEKLFF.

This sequence joins TRBV19 and TRBJ2-2; D not certain. Germline CDR1 is LNHDA and CDR2 is SQIVND (reference sequence). Trimming removed 7 bases at V and 0 bases at J, with 9 bases between. The CDR3 has 14 amino acids. The CDR3 is CASTRISNTGELFF. The CDR3 DNA follows: TGTGCCAGTACCAGAATCTCGAACACCGGGGAGCTGTTTTTT.

This chain uses TRBV6-4 with TRBJ2-6; 8 bases line up with TRBD2. J gave up 5 bases and V 6 bases, and 9 bases lay outside the gene matches. Germline V CDR1 and CDR2: MRHNA, SNTAGT. This CDR3 is built from 16 residues. The CDR3: CASSRGGLDRANVLTF. CDR3 nucleotide sequence: TGTGCCAGCAGCCGCGGGGGGCTTGATCGGGCCAACGTCCTGACTTTC.

The chain has TRBV7-3 and TRBJ1-2; D remains ambiguous. Germline CDR1 is SGHTA and CDR2 is FQGTGA. There are 13 residues in the CDR3. V gave up 1 base and J gave up 7 bases, with 10 bases separating them. In DNA, the CDR3 is TGTGCCAGCAGCTTAATGGTCGGGTTTGGCTACACCTTC. Translation: CASSLMVGFGYTF.

The rearrangement uses TRBV27 and TRBJ1-6; D might be TRBD1 (5 bases). V was trimmed by 5 bases and J by 9 bases, leaving 17 bases between them. Germline loops: CDR1 MNHEY, CDR2 SMNVEV (reference sequence). The CDR3 spans 15 residues. CDR3 coding DNA: TGTGCCAGCAGTCGGTTGGGGGGGGGAATTTCACCCCTCCACTTT. Its translation: CASSRLGGGISPLHF.

The CDR3 protein is CASSSNGNTIYF. The CDR3 DNA follows: TGTGCCAGCAGCTCTAACGGAAACACCATATATTTT. The V call is TRBV5-4, the J call TRBJ1-3, with no clear D. The V gene lost 3 bases and the J gene lost 4 bases, with 5 bases spanning the gap. The germline CDR1 and CDR2 sequences are SGHNT and YYREEE (reference sequence). The CDR3 length is 12 residues.

The chain recombines TRBV30 with TRBJ2-3; tentatively, D is TRBD2 (5 bases). Between the trimmed V and J ends, which lost 0 bases and 6 bases, there was a span of 13 bases. From germline, CDR1 is GTSNPN and CDR2 SVGIG (reference sequence). The CDR3 runs 14 residues. The CDR3 is CAWSVLPAEDTQYF. CDR3 DNA: TGTGCCTGGAGTGTACTACCAGCGGAGGATACGCAGTATTTT.

Only one count was recorded for this clone. The V and J genes are TRBV6-5 and TRBJ1-2, with unresolved D. CDR3 length equals 15 residues. Germline lookup yields CDR1 MNHEY and CDR2 SVGAGI. V was cut by 0 bases and J by 0 bases, with 8 bases left in between. CDR3 amino acids: CASSYSKQANYGYTF. As DNA, the CDR3 is TGTGCCAGCAGTTACTCGAAGCAGGCTAACTATGGCTACACCTTC.

The chain recombines TRBV5-1 with TRBJ1-3; D gene unclear. Per germline, CDR1 SGHRS and CDR2 YFSETQ. The V end lost 4 bases, the J end lost 4 bases, and 9 bases lay between the germline ends. This CDR3 region has 13 residues. The CDR3 DNA follows: TGCGCCAGCAGCAGCGGAGACGGAAACACCATATATTTT. The encoded protein is CASSSGDGNTIYF.

This clone is a singleton in its sample. The V gene is TRBV12-3 or TRBV12-4, the J gene TRBJ1-1; D is possibly TRBD1 (5 bases). The CDR3 is 12 amino acids. V lost 7 bases to trimming and J lost 3 bases, with 9 bases between them. In DNA, the CDR3 is TGTGCCAGCACCGCAGGGTACACTGAAGCTTTCTTT. Translating it yields CASTAGYTEAFF.

The chain uses TRBV18 and TRBJ1-2, with 8 bases aligning to TRBD1. The CDR3 consists of 16 residues. Germline V CDR1 and CDR2: KGHSH, LQKENI. V lost 0 bases to trimming and J lost 7 bases; unmatched junction nucleotides: 10. The CDR3 is CASSPPSTGEVSGYTF. DNA for the CDR3: TGTGCCAGCTCACCACCCTCGACAGGGGAGGTGAGTGGCTACACCTTC.

The chain has TRBV3-1 (or the pseudogene TRBV3-2) and TRBJ1-3, with unresolved D. V was clipped by 6 bases and J by 4 bases, with 13 bases between them. Germline CDR1 and CDR2: LGHDT and YNNKEL (reference sequence). The CDR3 covers 14 residues. The chain's CDR3 is CASSSRDLGNTIYF. The CDR3 DNA reads as TGTGCCAGCAGTTCCCGGGATCTCGGAAACACCATATATTTT.

This clone has just one count. J is TRBJ2-1 and V is TRBV6-4; D may be TRBD1 (6 bases). Germline values: CDR1 MRHNA, CDR2 SNTAGT. Trimming took off 4 bases at V and 4 bases at J, with 11 bases between the two ends. The CDR3 length is 14 residues. The CDR3 spells CASSATGSYNEQFF. The DNA of the CDR3 is TGTGCCAGCAGTGCCACAGGGTCTTACAATGAGCAGTTCTTC.

The chain recombines TRBV5-6 with TRBJ2-3; a weak D match, TRBD1 (6 bases). CDR3 size: 13 residues. CDR1 is SGHDT and CDR2 is YYEEEE in the germline V gene. The V end lost 4 bases, the J end lost 7 bases, and 13 bases lay between the germline ends. The CDR3 coding sequence is TGTGCCAGCAGCCGCCCAGGGGCGAATACGCAGTATTTT. Its protein product is CASSRPGANTQYF.

The rearrangement joins TRBV6-5 to TRBJ2-3; the D gene is possibly TRBD1 (7 bases). V lost 4 bases and J 2 bases, leaving 13 bases between the germline ends. The CDR3 spans 15 residues. Germline V gene data show CDR1 as MNHEY and CDR2 as SVGAGI. The CDR3 is CASSFRGVYTDTQYF. CDR3 DNA sequence: TGTGCCAGCAGTTTCAGGGGGGTTTACACAGATACGCAGTATTTT.

This clone is a singleton in its sample. CDR3 DNA sequence: TGTGCCAGCAGCTTTCAGGGCGACACTGAAGCTTTCTTT. It is translated as CASSFQGDTEAFF. The chain is built from TRBV11-1 and TRBJ1-1; a possible D gene is TRBD1 (5 bases). With 3 bases removed from V and 3 bases from J, the gap between germline ends came to 8 bases. The CDR3 totals 13 residues. CDR1 and CDR2 (germline): SGHAT, FQDESV (reference sequence).

The chain recombines TRBV9 with TRBJ2-1; no clear D gene. The length of the CDR3 is 15 residues. Per germline, CDR1 SGDLS and CDR2 YYNGEE. Trimming pared 3 bases from V and 0 bases from J, leaving 10 bases between. The CDR3 loop is CASSGDLSSYNEQFF. The CDR3 region has the DNA TGTGCCAGCAGCGGAGACTTGAGCTCCTACAATGAGCAGTTCTTC.

V and J are TRBV6-2 or TRBV6-3 and TRBJ2-5; 12 bases agree with TRBD2. Germline V lookup: CDR1 MNHEY, CDR2 SVGEGT. Trimming at V came to 2 bases and at J to 0 bases, leaving 10 bases not matched to a gene. The CDR3 has 19 residues. The DNA of the CDR3 is TGTGCCAGCAGTTACCGGTATGGAACTAGCGGGGGGAACCAAGAGACCCAGTACTTC. Residues: CASSYRYGTSGGNQETQYF.

The chain recombines TRBV18 with TRBJ1-5; the match to TRBD1 covers 9 bases. Germline V gene data show CDR1 as KGHSH and CDR2 as LQKENI. The CDR3 runs 16 residues. V gave up 7 bases and J gave up 4 bases; unmatched junction bases: 11. The CDR3 region has the DNA TGTGCCAGCTTGGCCGGGACAGGGAGAATGAATCAGCCCCAGCATTTT. Encoded protein: CASLAGTGRMNQPQHF.

A note on this clone: The sample holds other DNA sequences that translate to the same CDR3. The rearrangement joins TRBV10-3 to TRBJ2-3, with TRBD2 identical over 9 bases. Germline values: CDR1 ENHRY, CDR2 SYGVKD. Trimming cost V 7 bases and J 1 base; bases outside gene matches: 3. The CDR3 extends over 14 amino acids. The CDR3 here is CAINSGGRTDTQYF. The DNA for the CDR3 is TGTGCCATCAATAGCGGGGGACGCACAGATACGCAGTATTTT.

The rearrangement uses TRBV19 and TRBJ1-5, with TRBD1 as a possible D gene (5 bases). CDR3 length: 14 residues. Germline V gene lookup returns CDR1 LNHDA and CDR2 SQIVND (reference sequence). V dropped 7 bases and J dropped 4 bases, with 14 bases sitting between them. The CDR3 sequence: CASTGGVENQPQHF. DNA for the CDR3: TGTGCCAGTACCGGGGGGGTAGAAAATCAGCCCCAGCATTTT.

The chain recombines TRBV12-3 or TRBV12-4 with TRBJ1-1, with TRBD1 as a possible D gene (5 bases). The CDR3 runs to 13 residues. The V end was cut by 3 bases, the J end by 2 bases, with 7 bases between. CDR3 in DNA: TGTGCCAGCAGTTTGCAGGGTAACACTGAAGCTTTCTTT. This translates into CASSLQGNTEAFF.

This clone was seen only a few times. V is TRBV2 and J is TRBJ1-2; maybe TRBD1 (6 bases). CDR3 size: 15 residues. The V gene lost 6 bases and the J gene lost 7 bases, with 21 bases spanning the gap. Per the germline V gene, CDR1 is SNHLY and CDR2 is FYNNEI. CDR3 sequence reads: CASSTLYRDSAGYTF. CDR3 DNA: TGTGCCAGCAGCACCTTATACAGGGATTCAGCTGGCTACACCTTC.